The table lists the clone carrying this T cell receptor (beta chain) with many counts. Its matching antigen is unknown. Germline V gene lookup returns CDR1 MNHEY and CDR2 SVGEGT. Trimming pared 7 bases from V and 1 base from J, leaving 12 bases between. The CDR3 length is 14 residues. The sample belongs to a study of T-cell memory formation after mild COVID-19. General study points: Contracting clones from day 15 to 85 showed balanced CD4/CD8; later expanders favored CD4+. Pre-infection memory contained some responding clones, which suggested that cross-reactive memory had joined.

Constant-segment primers were used for 5'RACE, and the resulting TCR alpha and TCR beta cDNA libraries carried sample barcodes and UMIs. Via MiXCR, TCRdb re-called the 5' RACE reads, giving one row per CDR3 protein. This table has some 320,000 distinct CDR3 sequences, about 13% appearing once. This clonotype was obtained from a man aged 18 to 35 who had mild COVID-19 (a few samples of this study predate the infection). Cell type and time point are not known. V and J are TRBV6-2 or TRBV6-3 and TRBJ2-3; D perhaps matches TRBD2 (5 bases). Source material: PBMCs or a T cell subset sorted from them (not recorded which). CDR3 sequence: CASIPGSGTDTQYF. The CDR3 DNA sequence: TGTGCCAGCATCCCGGGGTCGGGCACAGATACGCAGTATTTT.